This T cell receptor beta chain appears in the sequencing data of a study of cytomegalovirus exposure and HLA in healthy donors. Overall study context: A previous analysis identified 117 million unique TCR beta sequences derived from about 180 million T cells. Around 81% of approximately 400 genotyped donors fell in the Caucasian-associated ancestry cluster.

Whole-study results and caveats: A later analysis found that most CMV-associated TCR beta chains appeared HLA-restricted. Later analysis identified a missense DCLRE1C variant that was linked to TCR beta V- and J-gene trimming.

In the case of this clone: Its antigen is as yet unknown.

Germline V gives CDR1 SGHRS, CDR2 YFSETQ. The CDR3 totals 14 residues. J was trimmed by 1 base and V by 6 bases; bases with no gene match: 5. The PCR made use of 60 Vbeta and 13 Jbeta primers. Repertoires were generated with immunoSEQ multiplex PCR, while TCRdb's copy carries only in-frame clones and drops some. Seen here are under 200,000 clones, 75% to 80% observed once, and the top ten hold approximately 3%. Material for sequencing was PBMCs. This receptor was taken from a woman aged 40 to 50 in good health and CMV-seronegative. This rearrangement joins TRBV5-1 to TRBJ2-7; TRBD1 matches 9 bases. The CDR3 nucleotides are TGCGCCAGCACCGAGACAGGGGGGTCCTACGAGCAGTACTTC. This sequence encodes CASTETGGSYEQYF.